These 17 T cell receptor beta chains originate from one sample sequenced in a study of blood T cell repertoires in COVID-19. This table comes from immunoSEQ multiplex PCR, and its TCRdb copy is limited to in-frame clones, with some not included. The sample consists of 120,000 to 150,000 clones, around three quarters of them appearing once. The specimen sequenced was peripheral blood. Receptors originate from a man between 60 and 70 years old with acute or convalescent COVID-19.

The table lists this clone with a few counts. The genes are TRBV18 and TRBJ2-3; tentative D call: TRBD2 (6 bases). This CDR3 is built from 18 residues. Trimming removed 0 bases at V and 0 bases at J, with 16 bases between. Germline assignment: CDR1 KGHSH and CDR2 LQKENI. The CDR3 spells CASSPPGRLGNSTDTQYF. The CDR3 DNA reads as TGTGCCAGCTCACCACCGGGCAGACTAGGGAATAGCACAGATACGCAGTATTTT.

This rearrangement joins TRBV28 to TRBJ2-3; 7 bases are a match to TRBD1. V trimming: 6 bases; J trimming: 1 base; junction bases outside the gene matches: 7. The CDR3 spans 15 residues. Germline values: CDR1 MDHEN, CDR2 SYDVKM. CDR3 sequence reads: CASSLRGSGTDTQYF. The CDR3 DNA sequence: TGTGCCAGCAGCCTCAGGGGGAGTGGCACAGATACGCAGTATTTT.

This clone has only one observation. The V and J genes are TRBV27 and TRBJ2-1, with 8 bases fitting TRBD2. Germline trimming cut 3 bases from V and 4 bases from J; bases unmatched to any gene: 5. CDR1 is MNHEY, CDR2 SMNVEV, per germline (reference sequence). The CDR3 spans 15 residues. CDR3 DNA: TGTGCCAGCAGTTTCGGGGGGGGGATTTACAATGAGCAGTTCTTC. As protein: CASSFGGGIYNEQFF.

The chain employs TRBV7-2 and TRBJ1-1; 7 bases fit TRBD1. V dropped 8 bases and J dropped 3; count of bases not matched to a gene: 3. The CDR3 spans 12 residues. Germline V lookup: CDR1 SGHTA, CDR2 FQGNSA. CDR3 nucleotides: TGTGCCAGCCGACAGGGCCACACTGAAGCTTTCTTT. Encoded protein: CASRQGHTEAFF.

The V gene is TRBV25-1, the J gene TRBJ2-7; possibly TRBD2 for D (6 bases). V was pared by 6 bases and J by 3 bases, with 9 bases between. The CDR3 loop spans 12 amino acids. Germline lookup yields CDR1 MGHDK and CDR2 SYGVNS. The CDR3 sequence: CASRDYRYEQYF. The CDR3 bases are TGTGCCAGCAGGGACTACCGCTACGAGCAGTACTTC.

The V and J genes are TRBV6-5 and TRBJ1-5; D unresolved. Trimming removed 5 bases from V and 3 bases from J, with 14 bases in between. This CDR3 contains 15 residues. Germline assignment: CDR1 MNHEY and CDR2 SVGAGI. CDR3 region: CASSQEATINQPQHF. The CDR3 region has the DNA TGTGCCAGCAGTCAGGAGGCCACGATCAATCAGCCCCAGCATTTT.

The DNA of the CDR3 is TGTGCCTGGAGTGTAGGCGGGGGACAAGAGACCCAGTACTTC. Protein product: CAWSVGGGQETQYF. The chain recombines TRBV30 with TRBJ2-5, with 7 nucleotides matching TRBD2. Germline V CDR1 and CDR2: GTSNPN, SVGIG (reference sequence). The CDR3 is 14 residues long. With V trimmed by 0 bases and J by 2 bases, 3 bases remained unmatched.

Notes on this clone: One end of the junction fails to match germline, which may point to a read error. The chain carries TRBV2 and TRBJ2-1; 7 bases match TRBD2. CDR1 is SNHLY and CDR2 is FYNNEI in the germline V gene. The CDR3 is 17 amino acids. CDR3 in amino acids: CASREGTSVSSYNEQFF. DNA of the CDR3: TGTGCCAGCAGGGAAGGTACTAGCGTTTCATCCTACAATGAGCAGTTCTTC.

CDR3 region: CASSPRGASGNNEQFF. The CDR3, as DNA: TGTGCCAGCAGCCCGAGGGGGGCTAGCGGAAACAATGAGCAGTTCTTC. The chain recombines TRBV13 with TRBJ2-1; tentative D call: TRBD2 (7 bases). Trimming shortened V by 5 bases and J by 5 bases, and 19 bases separated the two germline ends. The CDR3 spans 16 residues. The germline V gene has CDR1 PRHDT and CDR2 FYEKMQ (reference sequence).

The rearrangement links TRBV30 to TRBJ2-7; TRBD1 agrees at 8 bases. In germline, CDR1 is GTSNPN, CDR2 SVGIG (reference sequence). This CDR3 contains 12 residues. After removal of 1 base from V and 6 bases from J, the junction contained 2 bases not matched to a gene. CDR3 amino acids: CAWSGTGGEQYF. Here the CDR3 DNA reads TGTGCCTGGAGTGGAACAGGGGGCGAGCAGTACTTC.

This clone was seen a handful of times. The genes are TRBV6-5 and TRBJ2-7; 8 nucleotides align to TRBD2. The CDR3 length is 14 residues. Germline V gene data show CDR1 as MNHEY and CDR2 as SVGAGI. The J segment lost 2 bases and the V segment lost 6 bases, leaving 6 bases of the junction unmatched. Written as DNA, the CDR3 is TGTGCCAGCAGCCGTACAGCGGGGGCCTACGAGCAGTACTTC. Its protein is CASSRTAGAYEQYF.

This clone was seen more than once but under ten times. The rearrangement joins TRBV5-1 to TRBJ2-6, with TRBD1 matching over 9 bases. J was trimmed by 0 bases and V by 3 bases; bases with no gene match: 7. The CDR3 runs 18 residues. Germline values: CDR1 SGHRS, CDR2 YFSETQ. CDR3 protein: CASSSGQGRPSGANVLTF. The CDR3 region has the DNA TGCGCCAGCAGCTCCGGACAGGGGCGCCCCTCTGGGGCCAACGTCCTGACTTTC.

In this sample, this clone turned up a few times. The chain uses TRBV11-2 and TRBJ2-2; 9 bases agree with TRBD1. CDR1 SGHAT and CDR2 FQNNGV come from the germline V gene. The CDR3 is 19 residues long. J gave up 6 bases and V 1 base, and 15 bases lay outside the gene matches. CDR3 residues: CASSLAPRQGGYLAGELFF. The CDR3 coding sequence is TGTGCCAGCAGCTTAGCCCCTCGACAGGGGGGTTACCTGGCCGGGGAGCTGTTTTTT.

V and J are TRBV9 and TRBJ2-3; 11 positions agree with TRBD2. Unmatched junction bases numbered 5, after V lost 3 bases and J lost 2 bases. CDR3 size: 16 residues. In germline, CDR1 is SGDLS, CDR2 YYNGEE. The CDR3 coding sequence is TGTGCCAGCAGCGAGACGGGACTAGCGGTCACAGATACGCAGTATTTT. It encodes CASSETGLAVTDTQYF.

This clone was picked up many times. The J gene is TRBJ2-7, the V gene TRBV28, with D maybe TRBD1 (5 bases). CDR3 size: 12 residues. Germline CDR1 MDHEN, CDR2 SYDVKM. V shed 3 bases and J shed 6 bases, with 9 bases lying between them. This CDR3 is CASSLSGPEQYF. In DNA, the CDR3 is TGTGCCAGCAGTTTGTCAGGGCCCGAGCAGTACTTC.

A remark on this clone: The junction and the germline gene differ at one end; a read error may be behind it. This chain joins TRBV5-8 and TRBJ2-3; D possibly corresponds to TRBD1 (6 bases). Looked up from germline, CDR1 is SGHTS and CDR2 is YDEGEE. The length of the CDR3 is 14 residues. CDR3 loop: CASSLRGSTDTQYF. CDR3 DNA: TGTGCCAGTAGCTTGAGGGGGAGCACAGATACGCAGTATTTT.

The chain is built from TRBV5-1 and TRBJ2-1, with no clear D. V was shortened by 4 bases and J by 0 bases, with 11 bases between the two germline ends. The CDR3 loop spans 15 amino acids. Germline V gene data show CDR1 as SGHRS and CDR2 as YFSETQ. CDR3 amino acids: CASSVTFSSYNEQFF. The CDR3 coding sequence is TGCGCCAGCAGCGTAACATTCTCCTCCTACAATGAGCAGTTCTTC. Variable domain in full (rest from reference TRBV5-1 and TRBJ2-1): KAGVTQTPRYLIKTRGQQVTLSCSPISGHRSVSWYQQTPGQGLQFLFEYFSETQRNKGNFPGRFSGRQFSNSRSEMNVSTLELGDSALYLCASSVTFSSYNEQFFGPGTRLTVL.